This TCR beta chain was retrieved from a study of T-cell reconstitution after alpha-beta-depleted transplantation in children (dated by TCRdb to about 2016). Background on the whole study: The study quantitatively tracked T-cell immune reconstitution after TCRalphabeta/CD19-depleted allogeneic hematopoietic cell transplantation in children using TCR repertoire profiling.

Concerning this clonotype: The specificity of this receptor is unknown. No much larger clone is present one base from it, and per-base qualities are unavailable.

The junction shows trimming of 3 bases on V and 2 bases on J, plus 11 bases between the germline ends. As encoded in the germline V gene, CDR1 is MDHEN while CDR2 is SYDVKM. Its CDR3 holds 14 amino acids, cysteine through phenylalanine. Kept here is only the CDR3 DNA, which spans 42 bases and is read in frame from base 1. General conclusions and limits of the study: In some patients, the high TCRbeta diversity seen at day 60 was put down to recipient T cells and intrathymic progenitors that had survived conditioning. About two months after transplant, the apparently early recovery of alphabetaT-cell counts reportedly depended on just several hundred clones that had expanded rapidly and came from non-depleted graft cells. Hyperexpanded clone frequencies declined over subsequent months; after one year, T-cell counts and TCRbeta diversity were mostly attributed to newly produced T cells.

Reading the label with the study, this specimen's treatment or condition is: allogeneic hematopoietic cell transplantation with graft depleted of TCRalphabeta T cells and CD19 B cells. The children who served as transplant recipients had been given grafts of TCRalphabeta/CD19-depleted allogeneic hematopoietic cells. Library preparation used PCR. Sequencing took place on an Illumina HiSeq 2500. Molecular barcoding was employed in the preparation of TCR libraries, with unique molecular identifiers being used to normalize TCRbeta repertoire quantification. The public reads were reanalyzed by TCRdb: fastp trimming at Q25, MiXCR alignment, in-frame beta chains only. Rows are combined by CDR3 protein, so each entry shows the most common genes and DNA. The sample table contains fewer than 750,000 distinct CDR3 sequences; only one count was recorded for about a quarter of them. Clones ranked in the top ten supply about a third of the sample.

Recombination connected TRBV28 to TRBJ2-7; D gene: possibly TRBD2, on 7 matching bases. Specimen: PBMCs, collected before TCRalphabeta/CD19-depleted stem cell transplant. The clonotype originates from a boy under three years old with Wiskott-Aldrich syndrome, due to receive a stem cell transplant. The DNA sequence is TGTGCCAGCAGTTTCGGGGGGCCACCCTACGAGCAGTACTTC. Its amino acids are CASSFGGPPYEQYF.